Below, one T cell receptor (beta chain) is given with its context. Its antigen is currently unknown. Here immunoSEQ multiplex PCR was the method, and the copy in TCRdb shows in-frame clones only, minus some. The sample contains roughly 80,000 clones, under 95% of which appear only once. The sample belongs to a study of T cell responses to AZD1222 COVID-19 vaccine. Germline CDR1 is SGHRS and CDR2 is YFSETQ. The CDR3 length is 16 residues. V trimming: 4 bases; J trimming: 8 bases; junction bases outside the gene matches: 8. Whole-study results and caveats: Vaccination with two AZD1222 doses was followed by a rise in Spike-specific TCR breadth and depth. Only after the peak T cell response were repertoires sampled.

This rearrangement joins TRBV5-1 to TRBJ2-1; 14 bases line up with TRBD2. The TCR was taken from an adult in good health. The sample was peripheral blood, taken on day 0 of MenACWY control vaccination. The CDR3 DNA is TGCGCCAGCAGCCTCCTGACTAGCGGGAGGGCCCATGAGCAGTTCTTC. Translating it yields CASSLLTSGRAHEQFF.